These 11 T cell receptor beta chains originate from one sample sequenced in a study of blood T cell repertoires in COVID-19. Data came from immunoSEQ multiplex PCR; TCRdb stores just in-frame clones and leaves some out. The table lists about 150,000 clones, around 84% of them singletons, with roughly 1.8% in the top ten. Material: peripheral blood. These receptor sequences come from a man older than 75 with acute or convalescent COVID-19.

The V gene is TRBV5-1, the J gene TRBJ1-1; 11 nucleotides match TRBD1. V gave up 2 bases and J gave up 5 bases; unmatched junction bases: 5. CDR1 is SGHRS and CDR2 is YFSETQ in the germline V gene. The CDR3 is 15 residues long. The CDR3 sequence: CASSFRTGGETEAFF. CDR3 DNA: TGCGCCAGCAGCTTCCGGACAGGGGGCGAAACTGAAGCTTTCTTT.

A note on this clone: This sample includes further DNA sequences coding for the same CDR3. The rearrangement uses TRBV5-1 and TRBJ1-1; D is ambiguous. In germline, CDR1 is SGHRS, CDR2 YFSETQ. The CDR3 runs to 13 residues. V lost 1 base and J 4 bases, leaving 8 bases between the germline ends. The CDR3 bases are TGCGCCAGCAGCTTGTACGGGAGCACTGAAGCTTTCTTT. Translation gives CASSLYGSTEAFF.

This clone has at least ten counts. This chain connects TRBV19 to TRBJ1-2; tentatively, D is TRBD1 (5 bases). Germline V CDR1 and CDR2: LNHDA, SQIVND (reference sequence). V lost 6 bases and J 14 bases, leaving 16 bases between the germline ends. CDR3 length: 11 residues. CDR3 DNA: TGTGCCAGTAGGGCGGGGGAGTCATGGACCTTC. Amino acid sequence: CASRAGESWTF.

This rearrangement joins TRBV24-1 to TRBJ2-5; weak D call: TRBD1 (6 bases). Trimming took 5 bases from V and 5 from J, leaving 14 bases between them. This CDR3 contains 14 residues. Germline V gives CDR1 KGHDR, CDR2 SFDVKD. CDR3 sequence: CATSAGVVGETQYF. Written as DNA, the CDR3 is TGTGCCACCAGTGCAGGGGTGGTCGGGGAGACCCAGTACTTC.

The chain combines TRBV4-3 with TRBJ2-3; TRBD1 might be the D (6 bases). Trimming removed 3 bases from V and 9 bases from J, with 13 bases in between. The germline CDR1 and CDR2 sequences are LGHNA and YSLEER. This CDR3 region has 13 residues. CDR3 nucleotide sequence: TGCGCCAGCAGCCAGGACAACAGGGACACGCAGTATTTT. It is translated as CASSQDNRDTQYF.

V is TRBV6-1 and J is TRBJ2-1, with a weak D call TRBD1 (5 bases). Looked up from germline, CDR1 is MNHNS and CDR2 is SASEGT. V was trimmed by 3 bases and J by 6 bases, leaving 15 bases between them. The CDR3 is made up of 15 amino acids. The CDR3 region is CASSEAAGFGNEQFF. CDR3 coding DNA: TGTGCCAGCAGTGAGGCGGCAGGGTTTGGCAATGAGCAGTTCTTC.

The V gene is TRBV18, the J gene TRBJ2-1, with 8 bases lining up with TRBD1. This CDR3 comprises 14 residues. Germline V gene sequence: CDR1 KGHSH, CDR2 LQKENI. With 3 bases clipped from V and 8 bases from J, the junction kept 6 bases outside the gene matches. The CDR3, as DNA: TGTGCCAGCTCACCCGAGACAGGGGTCCATGAGCAGTTCTTC. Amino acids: CASSPETGVHEQFF.

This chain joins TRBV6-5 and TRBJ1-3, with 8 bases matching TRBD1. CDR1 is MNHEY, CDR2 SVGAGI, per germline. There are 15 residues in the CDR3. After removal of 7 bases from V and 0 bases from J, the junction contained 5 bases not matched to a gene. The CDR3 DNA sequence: TGTGCCAGCACCCACGACAGGGGCTCTGGAAACACCATATATTTT. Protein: CASTHDRGSGNTIYF.

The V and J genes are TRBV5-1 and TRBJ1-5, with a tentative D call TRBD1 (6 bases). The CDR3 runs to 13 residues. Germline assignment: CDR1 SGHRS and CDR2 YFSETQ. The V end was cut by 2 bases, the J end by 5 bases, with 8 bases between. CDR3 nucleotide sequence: TGCGCCAGCAGCTTACAGGGTGATCAGCCCCAGCATTTT. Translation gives CASSLQGDQPQHF.

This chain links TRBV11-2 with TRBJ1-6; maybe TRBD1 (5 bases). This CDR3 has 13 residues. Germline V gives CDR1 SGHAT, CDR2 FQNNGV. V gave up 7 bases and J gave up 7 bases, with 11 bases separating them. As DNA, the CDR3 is TGTGCCAGCAAGTCACAGGAGAATTCACCCCTCCACTTT. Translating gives CASKSQENSPLHF. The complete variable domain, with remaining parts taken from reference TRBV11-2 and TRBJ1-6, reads EAGVAQSPRYKIIEKRQSVAFWCNPISGHATLYWYQQILGQGPKLLIQFQNNGVVDDSQLPKDRFSAERLKGVDSTLKIQPAKLEDSAVYLCASKSQENSPLHFGNGTRLTVT.

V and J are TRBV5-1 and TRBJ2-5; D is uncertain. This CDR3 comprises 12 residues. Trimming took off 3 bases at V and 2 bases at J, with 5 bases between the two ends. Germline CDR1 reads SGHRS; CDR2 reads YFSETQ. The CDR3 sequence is CASSYQQETQYF. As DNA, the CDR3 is TGCGCCAGCAGCTATCAACAAGAGACCCAGTACTTC. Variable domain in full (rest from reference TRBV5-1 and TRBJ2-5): KAGVTQTPRYLIKTRGQQVTLSCSPISGHRSVSWYQQTPGQGLQFLFEYFSETQRNKGNFPGRFSGRQFSNSRSEMNVSTLELGDSALYLCASSYQQETQYFGPGTRLLVL.